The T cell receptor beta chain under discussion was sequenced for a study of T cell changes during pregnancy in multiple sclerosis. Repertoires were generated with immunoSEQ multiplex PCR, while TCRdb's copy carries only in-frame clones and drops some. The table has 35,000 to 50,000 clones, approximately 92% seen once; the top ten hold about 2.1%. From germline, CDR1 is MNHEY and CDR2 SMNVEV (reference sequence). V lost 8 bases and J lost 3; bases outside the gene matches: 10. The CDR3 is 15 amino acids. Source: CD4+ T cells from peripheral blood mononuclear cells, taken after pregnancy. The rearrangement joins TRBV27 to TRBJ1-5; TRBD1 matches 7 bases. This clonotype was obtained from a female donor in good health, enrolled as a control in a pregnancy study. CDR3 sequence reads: CASRYRDRPNQPQHF. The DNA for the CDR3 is TGTGCCAGCCGCTACCGGGACAGACCCAATCAGCCCCAGCATTTT.